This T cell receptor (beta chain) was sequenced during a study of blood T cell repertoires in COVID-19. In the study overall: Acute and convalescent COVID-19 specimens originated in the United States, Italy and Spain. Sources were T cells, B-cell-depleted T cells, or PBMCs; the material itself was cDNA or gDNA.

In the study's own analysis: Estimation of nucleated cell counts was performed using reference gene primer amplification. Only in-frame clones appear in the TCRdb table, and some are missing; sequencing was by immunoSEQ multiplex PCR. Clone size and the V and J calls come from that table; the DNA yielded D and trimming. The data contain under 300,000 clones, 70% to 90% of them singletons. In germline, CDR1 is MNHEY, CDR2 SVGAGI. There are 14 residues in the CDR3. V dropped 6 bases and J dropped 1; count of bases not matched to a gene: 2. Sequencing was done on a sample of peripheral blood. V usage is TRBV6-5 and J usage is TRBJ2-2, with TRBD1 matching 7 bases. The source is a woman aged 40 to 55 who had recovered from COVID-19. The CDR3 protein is CASRRQGNTGELFF. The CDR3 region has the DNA TGTGCCAGCAGACGACAGGGGAACACCGGGGAGCTGTTTTTT.